This T cell receptor beta chain comes out of a study of blood T cells in healthy people across ages. Trimming shortened V by 1 base and J by 0 bases, and 10 bases separated the two germline ends. Germline CDR1 ENHRY, CDR2 SYGVKD. CDR3 length: 15 residues. This clonotype was recorded many times. A second PCR, run for roughly 6 to 11 cycles, used a sample-barcoded 5' primer plus a J-beta primer mix. MiXCR was run by TCRdb on the 5' RACE reads, yielding one entry per CDR3 protein. Here the sample spans about 1.7 million distinct CDR3 sequences, 25% to 30% being singletons. The chain recombines TRBV10-3 with TRBJ2-7; maybe TRBD1 (5 bases). The origin of this receptor is a young woman in good health. Material: blood. In DNA form, the CDR3 reads TGTGCCATCAGTGAGTTTCAGGGTTACTCCTACGAGCAGTACTTC. It specifies CAISEFQGYSYEQYF.